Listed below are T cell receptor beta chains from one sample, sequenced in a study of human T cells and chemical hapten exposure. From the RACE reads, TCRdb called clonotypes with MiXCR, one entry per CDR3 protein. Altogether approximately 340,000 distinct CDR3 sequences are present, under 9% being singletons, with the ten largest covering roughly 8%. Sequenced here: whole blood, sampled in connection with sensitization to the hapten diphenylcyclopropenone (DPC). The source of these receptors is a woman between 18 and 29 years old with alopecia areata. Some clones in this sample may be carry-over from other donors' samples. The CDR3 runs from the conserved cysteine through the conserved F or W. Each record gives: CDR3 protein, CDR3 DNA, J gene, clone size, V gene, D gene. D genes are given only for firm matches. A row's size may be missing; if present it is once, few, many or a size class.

CASSQGWEGTDTQYF | TGTGCCAGCAGCCAAGGTTGGGAAGGAACAGATACGCAGTATTTT | TRBJ2-3 | NA | TRBV3-1 | NA
CATSVRNEQFF | TGTGCCACCAGTGTCAGGAATGAGCAGTTCTTC | TRBJ2-1 | NA | TRBV24-1 | NA
CASSLGGSEQFF | TGTGCCAGCAGTTTAGGAGGTTCTGAGCAGTTCTTC | TRBJ2-1 | many | TRBV12-3/TRBV12-4 | NA
CASSPAGQTLSGYGYTF | TGTGCCAGCTCCCCCGCGGGACAGACTCTAAGCGGCTATGGCTACACCTTC | TRBJ1-2 | many | TRBV18 | TRBD1
CASATGWYGYTF | TGTGCCAGCGCGACAGGATGGTATGGCTACACCTTC | TRBJ1-2 | few | TRBV28 | NA
CASSAVGQGPGQDNQPQHF | TGTGCCAGCAGCGCCGTTGGACAGGGGCCCGGCCAGGACAATCAGCCCCAGCATTTT | TRBJ1-5 | NA | TRBV9 | TRBD1
CASSQGPTDVSEAFF | TGTGCCAGCAGCCAAGGTCCTACGGACGTTAGTGAAGCTTTCTTT | TRBJ1-1 | NA | TRBV3-1 | NA
CASSYSRPVRGEKLFF | TGTGCCAGCAGTTACTCCCGACCAGTGAGGGGTGAAAAACTGTTTTTT | TRBJ1-4 | few | TRBV6-5 | NA
CASSPITGPASYEQYF | TGCGCCAGCAGCCCCATAACAGGGCCCGCGTCCTACGAGCAGTACTTC | TRBJ2-7 | NA | TRBV5-1 | NA
CASSQNSTPSTDTQYF | TGTGCCAGCAGCCAAAATAGTACGCCAAGCACAGATACGCAGTATTTT | TRBJ2-3 | NA | TRBV14 | NA
CASSHDRSQQPQHF | TGTGCCAGCAGTCACGACAGGTCGCAGCAGCCCCAGCATTTT | TRBJ1-5 | few | TRBV6-2/TRBV6-3 | NA
CASSESGDYQVGYTF | TGTGCCAGCAGTGAATCAGGGGATTATCAAGTGGGCTACACCTTC | TRBJ1-2 | NA | TRBV25-1 | NA
CASSYYQKNTEAFF | TGTGCCAGCAGTTATTACCAAAAGAACACTGAAGCTTTCTTT | TRBJ1-1 | NA | TRBV12-3/TRBV12-4 | NA
CASSGWGQGSTGELFF | TGTGCCAGCAGTGGCTGGGGACAGGGGAGCACCGGGGAGCTGTTTTTT | TRBJ2-2 | few | TRBV6-5 | TRBD1
CSVEDRGHTGELFF | TGCAGCGTTGAGGACAGGGGGCACACCGGGGAGCTGTTTTTT | TRBJ2-2 | many | TRBV29-1 | TRBD1
CASSYGQGYRMNTEAFF | TGTGCCAGCAGTTACGGACAGGGGTATCGAATGAACACTGAAGCTTTCTTT | TRBJ1-1 | few | TRBV6-5 | TRBD1
CASSTRTGEAFF | TGTGCCAGCAGCACGCGGACGGGTGAAGCTTTCTTT | TRBJ1-1 | few | TRBV3-1 | NA
CASSQRPGGSYNSPLHF | TGTGCCAGCAGCCAACGACCCGGGGGGTCCTATAATTCACCCCTCCACTTT | TRBJ1-6 | NA | TRBV5-4 | NA
CASSEAGGGTDTQYF | TGTGCCAGCAGTGAAGCGGGGGGCGGCACAGATACGCAGTATTTT | TRBJ2-3 | many | TRBV25-1 | TRBD2
CSADRKTETQYF | TGCAGTGCTGATCGCAAGACAGAGACCCAGTACTTC | TRBJ2-5 | few | TRBV20-1 | NA
CASSNRVGSHEQYF | TGTGCCAGCAGCAACCGGGTGGGTAGTCACGAGCAGTACTTC | TRBJ2-7 | NA | TRBV6-5 | NA
CASSDLQTSTDTQYF | TGTGCCAGCAGTGACCTCCAGACTAGCACAGATACGCAGTATTTT | TRBJ2-3 | many | TRBV2 | NA
CASSEAYIDYEQYF | TGTGCCAGCTCCGAGGCGTATATAGACTACGAGCAGTACTTC | TRBJ2-7 | many | TRBV5-5 | NA
CASGLLPEGQPQHF | TGTGCTAGTGGTTTGTTACCAGAAGGTCAGCCCCAGCATTTT | TRBJ1-5 | NA | TRBV12-5 | NA
CASSLSTSSYNEQFF | TGTGCCAGCAGTCTTAGCACTAGCTCCTACAATGAGCAGTTCTTC | TRBJ2-1 | NA | TRBV12-3/TRBV12-4 | NA
CASRDRSAGALHF | TGTGCCTCCCGGGACAGGTCCGCGGGAGCCCTCCACTTT | TRBJ1-6 | NA | TRBV27 | TRBD1
CSVQRGGTDTQYF | TGCAGCGTCCAGCGGGGGGGCACAGATACGCAGTATTTT | TRBJ2-3 | many | TRBV29-1 | TRBD2
CASSFLVNTEAFF | TGTGCCAGCAGTTTCCTGGTGAACACTGAAGCTTTCTTT | TRBJ1-1 | many | TRBV6-5 | NA
CAISESLQRTDTQYF | TGTGCCATCAGTGAGTCTCTACAGCGCACAGATACGCAGTATTTT | TRBJ2-3 | NA | TRBV10-3 | NA
CAISDLAASGNTIYF | TGTGCCATCAGTGATTTGGCAGCCTCTGGAAACACCATATATTTT | TRBJ1-3 | NA | TRBV10-3 | NA
CASSPQVRDTEAFF | TGCGCCAGCAGCCCCCAAGTCAGGGACACTGAAGCTTTCTTT | TRBJ1-1 | many | TRBV4-3 | NA
CAISEPPGRYGGYTF | TGTGCCATCAGTGAGCCCCCGGGACGGTATGGTGGCTACACCTTC | TRBJ1-2 | NA | TRBV10-3 | NA
CASSQDPGLFYEQYF | TGCGCCAGCAGCCAAGATCCGGGGTTATTCTACGAGCAGTACTTC | TRBJ2-7 | few | TRBV4-1 | NA
CASSQDNGGWYYTF | TGCGCCAGCAGCCAAGATAACGGCGGGTGGTACTACACCTTC | TRBJ1-2 | many | TRBV4-3 | NA
CASSEMGGLGF | TGTGCCAGCAGTGAAATGGGGGGCCTTGGATTC | TRBJ1-2 | NA | TRBV2 | NA
CASFKGAGSTEAFF | TGTGCCAGCTTCAAGGGGGCAGGGAGCACTGAAGCTTTCTTT | TRBJ1-1 | many | TRBV6-5 | TRBD1
CSAPNGVSDTQYF | TGCAGTGCTCCGAACGGGGTTTCAGATACGCAGTATTTT | TRBJ2-3 | few | TRBV20-1 | NA
CAISDRLEETQYF | TGTGCCATCAGTGACAGGCTAGAGGAGACCCAGTACTTC | TRBJ2-5 | many | TRBV10-3 | NA
CSARSDYYEQYF | TGCAGTGCTAGATCTGATTACTACGAGCAGTACTTC | TRBJ2-7 | NA | TRBV20-1 | NA
CASSLTEAHNSPLHF | TGTGCCAGCAGTTTAACGGAAGCCCATAATTCACCCCTCCACTTT | TRBJ1-6 | many | TRBV12-3/TRBV12-4 | NA